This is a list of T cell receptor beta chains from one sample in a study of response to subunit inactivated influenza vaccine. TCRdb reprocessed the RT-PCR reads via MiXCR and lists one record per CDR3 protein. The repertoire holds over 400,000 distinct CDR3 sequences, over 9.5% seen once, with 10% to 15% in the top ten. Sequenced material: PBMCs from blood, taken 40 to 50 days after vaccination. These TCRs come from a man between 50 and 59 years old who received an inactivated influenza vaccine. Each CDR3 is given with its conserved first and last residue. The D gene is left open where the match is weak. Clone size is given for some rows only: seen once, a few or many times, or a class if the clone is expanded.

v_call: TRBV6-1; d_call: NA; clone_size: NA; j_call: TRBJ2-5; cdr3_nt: TGTGCCAGCGCGTTTGCGTTCCAAGATACCCAGTACTTC; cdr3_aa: CASAFAFQDTQYF
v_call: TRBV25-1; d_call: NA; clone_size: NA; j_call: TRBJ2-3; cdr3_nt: TGTGCCAGCAGTGATCAGGGGACGAGCACAGATACGCAGTATTTT; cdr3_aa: CASSDQGTSTDTQYF
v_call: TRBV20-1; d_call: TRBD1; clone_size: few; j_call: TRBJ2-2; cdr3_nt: TGCAGTGCTAGAAACCCGGACAGGGGGAACACCGGGGAGCTGTTTTTT; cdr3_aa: CSARNPDRGNTGELFF
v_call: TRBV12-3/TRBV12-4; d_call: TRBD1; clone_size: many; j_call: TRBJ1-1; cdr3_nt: TGTGCCAGCACGCAGGGGGTGGCTGAAGCTTTCTTT; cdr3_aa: CASTQGVAEAFF
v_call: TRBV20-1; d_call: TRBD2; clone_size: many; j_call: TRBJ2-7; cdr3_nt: TGCAGTGCCACGACATCAGCGGGGGGGCTTTACGAGCAGTACTTC; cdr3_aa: CSATTSAGGLYEQYF
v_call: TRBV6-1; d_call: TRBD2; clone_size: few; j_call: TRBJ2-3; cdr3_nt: TGTGCCAGCAGTGCCAGCGGGAGGACAGATACGCAGTATTTT; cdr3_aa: CASSASGRTDTQYF
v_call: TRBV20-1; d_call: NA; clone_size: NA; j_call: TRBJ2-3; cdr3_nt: TGCAGTGCTTACCCTCCGACCCAAACAGATACGCAGTATTTT; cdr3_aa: CSAYPPTQTDTQYF
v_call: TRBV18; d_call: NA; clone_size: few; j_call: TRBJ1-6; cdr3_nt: TGTGCCAGCTCACTCACCAAGGTTGGCAGTTCACCCCTCCACTTT; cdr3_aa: CASSLTKVGSSPLHF
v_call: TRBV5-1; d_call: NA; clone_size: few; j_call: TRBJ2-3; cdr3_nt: TGCGCCAGCCATTCGGCAGGGGAACGCACAGATACGCAGTATTTT; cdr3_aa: CASHSAGERTDTQYF
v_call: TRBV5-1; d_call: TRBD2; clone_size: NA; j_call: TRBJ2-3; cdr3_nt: TGCGCCAGCAGCTCGTCCGGGACTAGCTCCACAGATACGCAGTATTTT; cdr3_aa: CASSSSGTSSTDTQYF
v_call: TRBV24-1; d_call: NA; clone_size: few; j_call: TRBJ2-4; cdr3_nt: TGTGCCACCAGTTCAGGACAGCACAAAAACATTCAGTACTTC; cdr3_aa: CATSSGQHKNIQYF
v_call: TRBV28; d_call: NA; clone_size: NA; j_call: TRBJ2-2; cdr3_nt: TGTGCCTCTCAACTGGGATTCGGGGAGCTGTTTTTT; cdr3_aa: CASQLGFGELFF
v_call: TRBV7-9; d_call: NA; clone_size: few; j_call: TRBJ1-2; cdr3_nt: TGTGCCAGCAGCTGGACCGAGGGGGGAAAGGGTGGCTACACCTTC; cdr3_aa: CASSWTEGGKGGYTF
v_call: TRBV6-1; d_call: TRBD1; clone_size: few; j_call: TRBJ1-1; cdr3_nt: TGTGCCAGCAGTAAATGGGACAGGGAGAACACTGAAGCTTTCTTT; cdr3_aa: CASSKWDRENTEAFF
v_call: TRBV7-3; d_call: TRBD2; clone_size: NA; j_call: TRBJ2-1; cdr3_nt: TGTGCCAGCAGCTTAGCGGGGACTAGCGGGAGTCGTGAGCAGTTCTTC; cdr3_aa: CASSLAGTSGSREQFF
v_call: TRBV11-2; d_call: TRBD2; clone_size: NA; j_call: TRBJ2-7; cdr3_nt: TGTGCCAGCAGCGAGCCCCTAGCGGGAGGGCCATACGAGCAGTACTTC; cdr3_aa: CASSEPLAGGPYEQYF
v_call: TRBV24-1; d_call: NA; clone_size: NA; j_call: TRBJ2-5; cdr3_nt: TGTGCCACCAGTGATTCCCCCGGCGGGTCTCAAGAGACCCAGTACTTC; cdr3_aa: CATSDSPGGSQETQYF
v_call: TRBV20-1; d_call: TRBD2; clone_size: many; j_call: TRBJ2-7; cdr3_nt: TGCAGTGCTAGACTAGCGGGGAATATCTACGAGCAGTACTTC; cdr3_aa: CSARLAGNIYEQYF
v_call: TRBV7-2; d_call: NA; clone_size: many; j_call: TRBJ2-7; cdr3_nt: TGTGCCAGCACCGCTACAGCGAGCTCCTACGAGCAGTACTTC; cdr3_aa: CASTATASSYEQYF
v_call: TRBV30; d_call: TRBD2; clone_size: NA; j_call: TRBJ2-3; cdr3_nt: TGTGCCTGGGGAGGACTAGCGGGAGGGACTAGCACAGATACGCAGTATTTT; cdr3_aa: CAWGGLAGGTSTDTQYF
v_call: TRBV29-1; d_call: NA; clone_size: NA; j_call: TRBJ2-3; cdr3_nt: TGCAGCGTTGCCCCAGGGCCCGTGGGGGATACGCAGTATTTT; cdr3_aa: CSVAPGPVGDTQYF
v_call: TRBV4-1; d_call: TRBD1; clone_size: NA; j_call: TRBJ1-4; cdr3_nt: TGCGCCAGCAGCCAAGCAGTCGGGGCAGGGGGAAGAGAAAAACTGTTTTTT; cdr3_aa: CASSQAVGAGGREKLFF
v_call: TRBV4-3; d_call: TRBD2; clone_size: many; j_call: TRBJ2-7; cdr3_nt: TGCGCCAGCAGCCAAGATCCCGGGGGGTTCGACGAGCAGTACTTC; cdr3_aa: CASSQDPGGFDEQYF
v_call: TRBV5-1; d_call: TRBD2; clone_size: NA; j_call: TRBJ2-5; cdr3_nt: TGCGCCAGCAGCTTTGGTCGACTAGCGGGGAAGCAAGAGACCCAGTACTTC; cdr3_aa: CASSFGRLAGKQETQYF
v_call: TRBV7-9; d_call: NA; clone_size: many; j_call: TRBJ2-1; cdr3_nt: TGTGCCAGCAGCCCTAGGGACCGATCCTACAATGAGCAGTTCTTC; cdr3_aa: CASSPRDRSYNEQFF
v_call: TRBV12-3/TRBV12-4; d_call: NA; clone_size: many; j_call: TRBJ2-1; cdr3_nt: TGTGCCAGCAGGGCGCCCCTTTACAATGAGCAGTTCTTC; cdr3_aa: CASRAPLYNEQFF
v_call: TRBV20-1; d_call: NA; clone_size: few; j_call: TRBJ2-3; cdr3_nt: TGCAGTGCTCTATTCTCAGGGCATCCGATTGATACGCAGTATTTT; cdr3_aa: CSALFSGHPIDTQYF
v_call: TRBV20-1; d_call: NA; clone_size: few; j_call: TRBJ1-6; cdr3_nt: TGCAGTGCTAAGTTCGGGACGGGTTATAATTCACCCCTCCACTTT; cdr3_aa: CSAKFGTGYNSPLHF
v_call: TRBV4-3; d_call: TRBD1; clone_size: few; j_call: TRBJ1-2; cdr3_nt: TGCGCCAGCAGCCACCCTAAAGGACAGGGATCCTATGGCTACACCTTC; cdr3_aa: CASSHPKGQGSYGYTF
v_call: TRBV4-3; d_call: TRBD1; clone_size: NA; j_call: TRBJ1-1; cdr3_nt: TGCGCCAGCGTTGGACAGGGGAAGAACACTGAAGCTTTCTTT; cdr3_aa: CASVGQGKNTEAFF
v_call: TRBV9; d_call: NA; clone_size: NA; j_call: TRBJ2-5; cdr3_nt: TGTGCCAGCAGCGTAGATACGATACAAGAGACCCAGTACTTC; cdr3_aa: CASSVDTIQETQYF
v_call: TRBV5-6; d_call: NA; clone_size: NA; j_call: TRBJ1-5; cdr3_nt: TGTGCCAGCAGCTTGGGGGGGGTACATCAGCCCCAGCATTTT; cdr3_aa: CASSLGGVHQPQHF
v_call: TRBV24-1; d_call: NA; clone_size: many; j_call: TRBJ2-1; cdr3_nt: TGTGCCACCAGTGATGACAACCCTAAATACAATGAGCAGTTCTTC; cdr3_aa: CATSDDNPKYNEQFF